This T cell receptor beta chain is from a study of blood T cell repertoires in COVID-19. About the study: From the United States, Italy and Spain came samples of acute and convalescent COVID-19. PBMCs, B-cell-depleted T cells, or T cells were the source of the cDNA or gDNA that made up the material.

Original handling: Using reference gene primer amplification, nucleated cell counts were estimated. Profiling relied on immunoSEQ multiplex PCR, and the TCRdb table lists in-frame clones only, not all of them. V and J calls and clone size are those listed in that table; D and trimming were worked out from the DNA. The sample contains some 270,000 clones, around nine tenths of which appear only once. What was sequenced was peripheral blood. This TCR was sampled from a woman aged 60-75 years who had recovered from COVID-19.

The CDR3 spells CSASAVSGPLKQYF. The CDR3 DNA reads TGCAGTGCTAGTGCGGTTAGCGGGCCGTTAAAGCAGTACTTC. This chain links TRBV20-1 with TRBJ2-7, with TRBD2 identical over 7 bases. V shed 3 bases and J 8 bases; nucleotides not matched to a gene: 13. The CDR3 length is 14 residues. From germline, CDR1 is DFQATT and CDR2 SNEGSKA (reference sequence).